The clone carrying this T cell receptor beta chain was seen a few times. What it binds is unknown. Libraries for TCRalpha and TCRbeta carried sample barcodes and unique molecular identifiers via 5'RACE. TCRdb re-derived calls from the 5' RACE reads in MiXCR, one entry per CDR3 protein. This sample has around 310,000 distinct CDR3 sequences, with roughly an eighth found just once. The sample originates from a study of T-cell memory formation after mild COVID-19. Study information: For the most part, TCR clusters were specific to one donor. Findings and limits, study-wide: Proof of SARS-CoV-2 specificity was absent for the second-wave clones that crested on day 37. Pre-infection memory held some responding clones, suggesting pre-existing cross-reactive T cells responded.

Germline-derived CDR1 and CDR2 are DFQATT and SNEGSKA (reference sequence). Between the trimmed V and J ends, which lost 3 bases and 4 bases, there was a span of 12 bases. The CDR3 contains 13 residues. Sequenced material: PBMCs or a T cell subset sorted from them (not recorded which). The TCR comes from a young man who had mild COVID-19 (a few samples of this study predate the infection). Cell type and time point are not known. The V gene is TRBV20-1, the J gene TRBJ2-5, with D tentatively TRBD2 (6 bases). Written as DNA, the CDR3 is TGCAGTGCTAGTGGCGGGGTCCTAGAGACCCAGTACTTC. This codes for CSASGGVLETQYF.